This T cell receptor (beta chain) emerged from a study of early stage breast cancer tumors. Turning to the study itself: About 80% of the 16 invasive tumors were ER+, PR+ and HER2-. Among around twelve ER+/PR+/HER2- tumors, eight were ductal, four lobular. Study-level results: Commonly generated sequences made up most enriched TCRB sequences shared between patients.

Details on this clone: Its antigen remains unidentified.

The CDR3 consists of 14 residues. Losses at the gene ends were 8 bases for V and 0 bases for J; bases not matched to a gene: 3. The V gene's germline CDR1 is LGHNA and CDR2 YNFKEQ. Sequenced by immunoSEQ multiplex PCR; TCRdb stores in-frame clones only, minus some. The sample records about 3,600 clones, 65% to 80% being singletons. The J gene is TRBJ2-2, the V gene TRBV4-2, with 7 positions matching TRBD2. Sequenced: breast tumor tissue. The TCR sequence derives from a person aged 40 to 50 with breast cancer. As DNA, the CDR3 is TGTGCCAGCCTAGCGGACGCGAACACCGGGGAGCTGTTTTTT. Translation gives CASLADANTGELFF.